Following are 19 T cell receptor beta chains from one sample sequenced in a study of T cell changes during pregnancy in multiple sclerosis. The table came from immunoSEQ multiplex PCR; TCRdb's copy has only in-frame clones and leaves some out. The sample has 130,000 or so clones, approximately 94% seen once. This specimen was peripheral blood, taken before pregnancy. These receptors were collected from a female donor with multiple sclerosis, enrolled in a pregnancy study.

The rearrangement joins TRBV30 to TRBJ1-1; D not resolved. Germline V gene data show CDR1 as GTSNPN and CDR2 as SVGIG (reference sequence). Trimming took 3 bases from V and 1 from J, leaving 9 bases between them. The CDR3 runs to 13 residues. The CDR3 is CAWRSGRNTEAFF. In DNA, the CDR3 is TGTGCCTGGAGGAGCGGAAGGAACACTGAAGCTTTCTTT.

CDR3 DNA sequence: TGTGTCAGAAGAAAGGACAGGGGGCGGACAGATACGCAGTATTTT. Translation gives CVRRKDRGRTDTQYF. The chain employs TRBV7-5 and TRBJ2-3; TRBD1 is the table's D call, not checked against the DNA. TRBV7-5 is classified as a pseudogene. This CDR3 has 15 amino acids.

The chain combines TRBV5-1 with TRBJ1-1, with D possibly being TRBD1 (5 bases). The CDR3 totals 14 residues. Germline-derived CDR1 and CDR2 are SGHRS and YFSETQ. Trimming shortened V by 5 bases and J by 3 bases, and 14 bases separated the two germline ends. The CDR3: CASREGTADTEAFF. The CDR3 DNA is TGCGCCAGCAGGGAGGGGACCGCCGACACTGAAGCTTTCTTT. Filled out from reference TRBV5-1 and TRBJ1-1, the complete variable domain reads KAGVTQTPRYLIKTRGQQVTLSCSPISGHRSVSWYQQTPGQGLQFLFEYFSETQRNKGNFPGRFSGRQFSNSRSEMNVSTLELGDSALYLCASREGTADTEAFFGQGTRLTVV.

The rearrangement joins TRBV9 to TRBJ2-1; 8 bases match TRBD2. The CDR3 spans 16 residues. With V trimmed by 1 base and J by 7 bases, 10 bases remained unmatched. Germline CDR1 and CDR2: SGDLS and YYNGEE. The CDR3 protein is CASSVRAGALLNEQFF. CDR3 nucleotides: TGTGCCAGCAGCGTAAGAGCGGGGGCCCTACTGAATGAGCAGTTCTTC.

In its sample, this clone was seen once. CDR3 region: CASSGDRGHDSPLHF. The DNA of the CDR3 is TGTGCCAGCAGCGGGGACAGGGGTCATGATTCACCCCTCCACTTT. This sequence joins TRBV5-4 and TRBJ1-6; TRBD1 matches at 10 bases. Germline lookup yields CDR1 SGHNT and CDR2 YYREEE (reference sequence). The CDR3 length is 15 residues. The J segment lost 8 bases and the V segment lost 4 bases, leaving 6 bases of the junction unmatched. Drawing the rest from reference TRBV5-4 and TRBJ1-6, the complete variable domain is ETGVTQSPTHLIKTRGQQVTLRCSSQSGHNTVSWYQQALGQGPQFIFQYYREEENGRGNFPPRFSGLQFPNYSSELNVNALELDDSALYLCASSGDRGHDSPLHFGNGTRLTVT.

The rearrangement links TRBV5-4 to TRBJ2-1; 9 positions agree with TRBD2. Looked up from germline, CDR1 is SGHNT and CDR2 is YYREEE (reference sequence). The CDR3 totals 16 residues. The V and J ends lost 3 bases and 4 bases, in that order; junction bases with no gene match: 8. The CDR3 DNA is TGTGCCAGCAGCTCTCCCAAGCTAGCGGGGTACAATGAGCAGTTCTTC. The encoded protein is CASSSPKLAGYNEQFF.

The genes are TRBV18 and TRBJ1-2; D ambiguous. V was shortened by 3 bases and J by 2 bases, with 19 bases between the two germline ends. The CDR3 has 17 residues. Germline V gives CDR1 KGHSH, CDR2 LQKENI. CDR3 in amino acids: CASSPLNVGRKNYGYTF. CDR3 nucleotides: TGTGCCAGCTCACCGCTGAACGTCGGCAGGAAAAACTATGGCTACACCTTC.

The chain carries TRBV28 and TRBJ1-2; 7 nucleotides align to TRBD1. The germline CDR1 and CDR2 sequences are MDHEN and SYDVKM. The CDR3 covers 14 residues. With V trimmed by 5 bases and J by 8 bases, 11 bases remained unmatched. This chain's CDR3 is CASSPAQTGHGYTF. Written as DNA, the CDR3 is TGTGCCAGCAGTCCCGCCCAGACAGGGCACGGCTACACCTTC.

This clone was recorded only once. V gene TRBV10-3 combines with J gene TRBJ2-3, with TRBD1 identical over 11 bases. The CDR3 consists of 18 residues. V was clipped by 7 bases and J by 4 bases; unmatched bases: 16. From germline, CDR1 is ENHRY and CDR2 SYGVKD. The CDR3 sequence is CAITVDRGLPSFPDTQYF. As DNA, the CDR3 is TGTGCCATCACCGTGGACAGGGGGCTACCTAGTTTTCCAGATACGCAGTATTTT.

This CDR3 reads CASSPTDGGNTEAFF. The CDR3 DNA is TGTGCCAGCAGCCCGACGGACGGAGGGAACACTGAAGCTTTCTTT. The chain recombines TRBV9 with TRBJ1-1; D ambiguous. CDR1 SGDLS and CDR2 YYNGEE come from the germline V gene. The CDR3 is made up of 15 amino acids. The V end lost 4 bases, the J end lost 1 base, and 14 bases lay between the germline ends.

V is TRBV5-8 and J is TRBJ2-2; 14 nucleotides line up with TRBD2. The CDR3 consists of 15 residues. CDR1 and CDR2 (germline): SGHTS, YDEGEE. The V gene end was trimmed by 3 bases and the J gene end by 9 bases; junction bases not matched to a gene: 4. CDR3 bases: TGTGCCAGCAGCTGGGGACTAGCGGGAGCCAGGGAGCTGTTTTTT. The encoded protein is CASSWGLAGARELFF.

CDR3 sequence: CASSQDGPGQGHYGYTF. The CDR3 bases are TGCGCCAGCAGCCAAGACGGGCCGGGACAGGGTCACTATGGCTACACCTTC. J is TRBJ1-2 and V is TRBV4-1; 9 bases fit TRBD1. The germline V gene has CDR1 MGHRA and CDR2 YSYEKL. The CDR3 is made up of 17 amino acids. V lost 0 bases to trimming and J lost 3 bases; unmatched junction nucleotides: 8.

As DNA, the CDR3 is TGCGCCAGCAGCTTGGTTGGAGGATCCTACGAGCAGTACTTC. Translation gives CASSLVGGSYEQYF. The gene calls are TRBV5-1 and TRBJ2-7; D perhaps matches TRBD2 (5 bases). Trimming removed 0 bases at V and 1 base at J, with 8 bases between. This CDR3 region has 14 residues. Germline CDR1 is SGHRS and CDR2 is YFSETQ.

The chain is built from TRBV10-3 and TRBJ1-1; TRBD1 might be the D (5 bases). CDR3 size: 16 residues. CDR1 and CDR2 (germline): ENHRY, SYGVKD. V was trimmed by 2 bases and J by 4 bases, leaving 17 bases between them. The CDR3 bases are TGTGCCATCAGTGAGCCCCCTATGGGACTGCCCACTGAAGCTTTCTTT. Protein product: CAISEPPMGLPTEAFF.

V and J are TRBV27 and TRBJ1-4; no definite D call. The germline V and J ends were trimmed by 2 bases and 0 bases, with 7 bases remaining between them. CDR3 length equals 15 residues. CDR1 and CDR2 from the germline V gene are MNHEY and SMNVEV (reference sequence). The CDR3 region is CASSLSAATNEKLFF. As DNA, the CDR3 is TGTGCCAGCAGTTTAAGCGCAGCAACTAATGAAAAACTGTTTTTT.

V gene TRBV27 combines with J gene TRBJ1-5; unclear D gene. CDR1 is MNHEY, CDR2 SMNVEV, per germline (reference sequence). V was cut by 6 bases and J by 7 bases, with 16 bases left in between. The CDR3 covers 14 residues. The CDR3 DNA follows: TGTGCCAGCAGCCTAACTAAGGCAAACCAGCCCCAGCATTTT. It codes for CASSLTKANQPQHF.

This chain uses TRBV10-3 with TRBJ2-1; the match to TRBD2 covers 11 bases. This CDR3 comprises 19 residues. Per germline, CDR1 ENHRY and CDR2 SYGVKD. The trim removed 0 bases at V and 6 bases at J, leaving 13 bases unmatched. DNA for the CDR3: TGTGCCATCAGTGAGTCAGCGGGGCTAGCGGGAGGTACCATCAATGAGCAGTTCTTC. This translates into CAISESAGLAGGTINEQFF.

This clone was counted once. V gene TRBV28 combines with J gene TRBJ2-7; D uncertain. In germline, CDR1 is MDHEN, CDR2 SYDVKM. V lost 8 bases and J lost 6, with 8 bases in between. This CDR3 comprises 10 residues. CDR3 in DNA: TGTGCCAGCCGAGCTGGCGAGCAGTACTTC. Translated: CASRAGEQYF.

The rearrangement links TRBV28 to TRBJ2-5; 8 bases are shared with TRBD2. The CDR3 is made up of 14 amino acids. Trimming cost V 4 bases and J 6 bases; bases outside gene matches: 7. Germline V gene data show CDR1 as MDHEN and CDR2 as SYDVKM. The CDR3 DNA sequence: TGTGCCAGCAGTTCCGCGGGGGGCGAAAAGACCCAGTACTTC. Protein sequence: CASSSAGGEKTQYF.